This T cell receptor (beta chain) was recovered during a study of cytomegalovirus exposure and HLA in healthy donors. Broader study findings: Rarity held for most TCR sequences, but there were some public TCRs that occurred in many donors. As a later analysis revealed, most CMV-associated TCR beta chains appeared HLA-restricted. Equally common other TCR beta chains were less clonally expanded than HLA-associated ones, a later analysis found.

PCR was performed using 60 Vbeta and 13 Jbeta primers. Clones were read by immunoSEQ multiplex PCR, and TCRdb kept only the in-frame ones, dropping some. The sample holds about 120,000 clones, more than 60% seen once. Turning to this clone: Its antigen is unknown.

All the people who gave samples were healthy bone marrow donors. Trimming stripped 4 bases from V and 8 bases from J, with 12 bases between. Looked up from germline, CDR1 is LNHDA and CDR2 is SQIVND (reference sequence). This CDR3 spans 13 amino acids. Sequencing input: PBMCs. The rearrangement links TRBV19 to TRBJ2-1; a possible D gene is TRBD2 (6 bases). The sequence derives from a woman in her thirties or forties in good health and CMV-seronegative. In DNA, the CDR3 is TGTGCCAGTAGTAGGAGGGGAGCGGATGAGCAGTTCTTC. The encoded protein is CASSRRGADEQFF.